This entry features one T cell receptor (beta chain) sequence. Its antigen is unknown. Repertoires were generated with immunoSEQ multiplex PCR, while TCRdb's copy carries only in-frame clones and drops some. This sample yields roughly 80,000 clones, of which approximately 91% are seen a single time; around 2.1% belongs to the top ten. The data are from a study of cytomegalovirus exposure and HLA in healthy donors. At the level of the study: Later analysis reported that the roughly 120 validation repertoires shared the platform of the 600 to 750 first-cohort repertoires.

This CDR3 has 14 residues. Looked up from germline, CDR1 is SGHVS and CDR2 is FNYEAQ. The V and J ends lost 5 bases and 4 bases, in that order; junction bases with no gene match: 4. Findings and limits, study-wide: Within the 95 to 150 validation repertoires, first-cohort TCR clusters tended to co-occur, according to a later analysis. Researchers counted over 150 TCR beta chains as cytomegalovirus-associated. Most TCRs appeared rarely, but some public TCRs recurred in many donors.

J is TRBJ2-7 and V is TRBV7-6; TRBD2 aligns across 11 bases. This TCR came from a man aged 25 to 45 in good health and CMV-seronegative. Source material: PBMCs. CDR3 sequence (DNA): TGTGCCAGCAGCGCGGGACTAGCGGATTACGAGCAGTACTTC. As protein: CASSAGLADYEQYF.